The source of this T cell receptor (beta chain) is a study of shared clonotypes between healthy human individuals. On this clone: Its antigen is still unknown.

This CDR3 has 14 residues. Per germline, CDR1 MGHRA and CDR2 YSYEKL. V was pared by 6 bases and J by 9 bases, with 10 bases of the junction left unmatched. Some clones are missing from TCRdb's copy, which holds only in-frame ones; the method was immunoSEQ multiplex PCR. This sample carries 600,000 to 700,000 clones, 55% to 85% of them seen once, and the ten largest clones take roughly 1.9%. Study-wide findings and caveats: Clonotypes shared by all four donors outscored non-shared clonotypes in generation probability. The genetic and exposure-history diversity represented was limited by few donors.

V is TRBV4-1 and J is TRBJ2-4; 8 nucleotides match TRBD2. Sequenced sample: memory CD4+ T cells sorted from blood. Documented subset: CD45RA-negative fraction. This clonotype was obtained from a woman aged 25 to 39 in good health. The CDR3 here is CASRPSGGPSIQYF. The CDR3 region has the DNA TGCGCCAGCAGACCGTCGGGAGGGCCTAGCATTCAGTACTTC.